This T cell receptor beta chain derives from a study of T cells after yellow fever vaccination. Across the whole study: Fractions low in cell number were prepared with SMART-Seq v4 Ultra Low Input. Study results and limitations: Secondary responses were weaker yet peaked faster, day 5 versus 15. Reappearance after the booster was seen for most primary-vaccination clones, at 95% to 96% CD4 and around 90% CD8. Repertoires sorted by FACS could include abundant clonotypes that are contaminants from the bulk population.

Germline CDR1 and CDR2: SGHTA and FQGNSA. V was pared by 5 bases and J by 5 bases, with 12 bases between. This CDR3 spans 13 amino acids. TCRdb re-called the 5' RACE reads through MiXCR, storing one row per CDR3 protein. The repertoire holds hundreds of thousands of distinct CDR3 sequences, with 19% as singletons. To note about this clonotype: Its target is unknown.

The sequence was collected from a young man who received the YFV17D yellow fever vaccine. The rearrangement joins TRBV7-2 to TRBJ2-5; D is possibly TRBD2 (5 bases). The sequenced sample was PBMCs, obtained 15 days after the yellow fever booster vaccination. CDR3 DNA: TGTGCCAGCAGCCGTTCTCGAGGGGAGACCCAGTACTTC. This encodes CASSRSRGETQYF.